The 12 T cell receptor beta chains below come from one sample, sequenced in a study of a mutant IDH1 vaccine in newly diagnosed glioma (dated by TCRdb to about 2021). These receptors' antigens are unknown. Interpreted using the paper, the time point label stands for: week 11, during vaccination. A 20-mer mutant IDH1 peptide at 300 micrograms in Montanide made up each vaccine dose, which was injected subcutaneously together with topical imiquimod. The library was produced with the immunoSEQ multiplex PCR assay. Sourced from immuneACCESS, this table was stored by TCRdb with only in-frame sequences that have V and J called. A share of the clones is absent; for the studies checked, an unresolved V gene accounts for under half, and the remainder has no known explanation. The table for this sample lists about 36,000 clones; 80% of them were counted only once. Clones ranked in the top ten supply about 15% of the sample.

The specimen was peripheral blood mononuclear cells (PBMCs), collected from a glioma patient whose treatment included an IDH1 peptide vaccine. The source of these receptors is a woman under 40 with glioma. Some clones in this sample may be carry-over from other donors' samples.

This chain joins TRBV11-2 and TRBJ2-7, with D uncertain. The CDR3 runs to 13 residues. Germline V gene sequence: CDR1 SGHAT, CDR2 FQNNGV. V dropped 2 bases and J dropped 3 bases, with 8 bases sitting between them. The CDR3 DNA is TGTGCCAGCAGCTTAACTGGGATCTACGAGCAGTACTTC. Its protein is CASSLTGIYEQYF.

Only a few counts were recorded for this clone. The J gene is TRBJ1-1, the V gene TRBV18, with a possible D match to TRBD1 (6 bases). V lost 3 bases to trimming and J lost 8 bases, with 16 bases between them. Germline V gene lookup returns CDR1 KGHSH and CDR2 LQKENI. This CDR3 is built from 14 residues. This CDR3 is CASSPMAARGEAFF. Here the CDR3 DNA reads TGTGCCAGCTCACCCATGGCAGCGAGGGGGGAAGCTTTCTTT.

V and J are TRBV6-5 and TRBJ2-5, with 8 positions matching TRBD1. Germline-derived CDR1 and CDR2 are MNHEY and SVGAGI. The CDR3 length is 14 residues. With 7 bases clipped from V and 1 base from J, the junction kept 5 bases outside the gene matches. The CDR3 nucleotides are TGTGCCAGCACAGACAGGGGCACCCAAGAGACCCAGTACTTC. This sequence encodes CASTDRGTQETQYF.

Only one count was recorded for this clone. V usage is TRBV2 and J usage is TRBJ2-7, with 11 bases that match TRBD2. The CDR3 has 18 residues. Germline lookup yields CDR1 SNHLY and CDR2 FYNNEI. V lost 2 bases and J lost 6; bases outside the gene matches: 15. This chain's CDR3 is CASSEMRGSGRVRGEQYF. The DNA for the CDR3 is TGTGCCAGCAGTGAAATGCGGGGTAGCGGGAGGGTCCGAGGCGAGCAGTACTTC.

This chain uses TRBV9 with TRBJ2-5, with TRBD2 matching over 13 bases. Unmatched junction bases numbered 8, after V lost 2 bases and J lost 1 base. Germline CDR1 is SGDLS and CDR2 is YYNGEE. The CDR3 runs to 18 residues. The CDR3 DNA follows: TGTGCCAGCAGCGTCACGGGACTAGCGGGGCCCGTCCAAGAGACCCAGTACTTC. This codes for CASSVTGLAGPVQETQYF.

CDR3 in amino acids: CASSSLAANTGELFF. The CDR3 DNA reads TGTGCCAGTAGTTCTCTAGCGGCGAACACCGGGGAGCTGTTTTTT. This chain connects TRBV19 to TRBJ2-2; TRBD2 agrees at 7 bases. The CDR3 is 15 amino acids. Per the germline V gene, CDR1 is LNHDA and CDR2 is SQIVND (reference sequence). The ends lost 5 bases at V and 0 bases at J; junction bases unmatched: 3.

The chain couples TRBV6-5 to TRBJ2-7; D gene unclear. The CDR3 runs to 11 residues. Between the trimmed V and J ends, which lost 8 bases and 3 bases, there was a span of 8 bases. The germline gives CDR1 MNHEY, CDR2 SVGAGI. This CDR3 reads CASQKGYEQYF. DNA for the CDR3: TGTGCCAGCCAAAAGGGCTACGAGCAGTACTTC.

The chain carries TRBV2 and TRBJ2-1; no firm D call. CDR3 length: 13 amino acids. CDR1 and CDR2 (germline): SNHLY, FYNNEI. V lost 7 bases, J lost 4 bases, and 11 bases lay in between. CDR3 in DNA: TGTGCCAGCACCGAAGTGGGTTACAATGAGCAGTTCTTC. This translates into CASTEVGYNEQFF. The entire variable domain, with the rest obtained from reference TRBV2 and TRBJ2-1, is as follows: EPEVTQTPSHQVTQMGQEVILRCVPISNHLYFYWYRQILGQKVEFLVSFYNNEISEKSEIFDDQFSVERPDGSNFTLKIRSTKLEDSAMYFCASTEVGYNEQFFGPGTRLTVL.

This rearrangement joins TRBV2 to TRBJ1-1, with D possibly matching TRBD1 (5 bases). V was pared by 6 bases and J by 0 bases, with 8 bases between. Looked up from germline, CDR1 is SNHLY and CDR2 is FYNNEI. There are 13 residues in the CDR3. This CDR3 is CASSRQLNTEAFF. CDR3 nucleotide sequence: TGTGCCAGCAGCAGACAGTTGAACACTGAAGCTTTCTTT.

This chain joins TRBV5-1 and TRBJ2-3; 8 bases line up with TRBD2. The germline gives CDR1 SGHRS, CDR2 YFSETQ. This CDR3 comprises 16 residues. Losses at the gene ends were 2 bases for V and 6 bases for J; bases not matched to a gene: 11. The CDR3 sequence: CASSFPSGQEVDTQYF. The DNA of the CDR3 is TGCGCCAGCAGCTTCCCTAGCGGGCAGGAGGTGGATACGCAGTATTTT. The whole variable domain, filled in from reference TRBV5-1 and TRBJ2-3, reads KAGVTQTPRYLIKTRGQQVTLSCSPISGHRSVSWYQQTPGQGLQFLFEYFSETQRNKGNFPGRFSGRQFSNSRSEMNVSTLELGDSALYLCASSFPSGQEVDTQYFGPGTRLTVL.

This sequence joins TRBV4-1 and TRBJ1-5, with D hard to call. CDR3 length equals 16 residues. Germline values: CDR1 MGHRA, CDR2 YSYEKL. Between the trimmed V and J ends, which lost 1 base and 5 bases, there was a span of 15 bases. The DNA of the CDR3 is TGCGCCAGCAGCCAAGGCTCGGTGTTTGGGGATCAGCCCCAGCATTTT. Amino acids: CASSQGSVFGDQPQHF.

The CDR3 DNA is TGTGCCAGCAGCTTAGCCGGAAACACCATATATTTT. Translated, it gives CASSLAGNTIYF. J is TRBJ1-3 and V is TRBV7-8, with D unclear. Germline assignment: CDR1 SGHVS and CDR2 FQNEAQ. The CDR3 covers 12 residues. Trimming took off 0 bases at V and 4 bases at J, with 1 base between the two ends.